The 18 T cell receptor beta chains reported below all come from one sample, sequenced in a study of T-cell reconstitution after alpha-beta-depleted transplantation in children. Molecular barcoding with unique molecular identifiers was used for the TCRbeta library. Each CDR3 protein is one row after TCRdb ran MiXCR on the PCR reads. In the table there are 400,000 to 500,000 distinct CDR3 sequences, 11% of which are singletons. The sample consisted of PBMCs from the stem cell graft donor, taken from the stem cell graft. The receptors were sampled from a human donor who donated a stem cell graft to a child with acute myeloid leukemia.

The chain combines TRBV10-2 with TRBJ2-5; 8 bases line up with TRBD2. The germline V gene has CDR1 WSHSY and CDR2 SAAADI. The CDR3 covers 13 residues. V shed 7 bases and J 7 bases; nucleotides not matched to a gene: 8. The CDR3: CASTTSVWGTQYF. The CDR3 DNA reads TGCGCCAGCACGACTAGCGTATGGGGGACCCAGTACTTC.

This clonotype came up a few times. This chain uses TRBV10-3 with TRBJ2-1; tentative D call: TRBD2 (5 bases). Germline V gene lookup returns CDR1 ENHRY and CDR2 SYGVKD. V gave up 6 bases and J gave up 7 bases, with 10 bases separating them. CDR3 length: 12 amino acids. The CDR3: CAIRAGLNEQFF. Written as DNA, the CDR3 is TGTGCCATCAGGGCGGGCCTAAATGAGCAGTTCTTC.

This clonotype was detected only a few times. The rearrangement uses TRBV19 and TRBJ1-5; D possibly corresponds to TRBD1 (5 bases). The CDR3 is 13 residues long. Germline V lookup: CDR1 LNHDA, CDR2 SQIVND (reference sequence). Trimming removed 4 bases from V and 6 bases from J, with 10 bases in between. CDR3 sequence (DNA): TGTGCCAGTAGTACGGGAGGGACTCAGCCCCAGCATTTT. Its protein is CASSTGGTQPQHF.

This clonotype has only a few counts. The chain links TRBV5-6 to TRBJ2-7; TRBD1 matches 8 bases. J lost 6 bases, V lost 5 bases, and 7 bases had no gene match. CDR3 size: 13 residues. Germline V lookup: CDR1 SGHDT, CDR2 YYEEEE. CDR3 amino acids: CASSSGGLSEQYF. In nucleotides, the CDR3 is TGTGCCAGCAGTTCAGGGGGCCTATCCGAGCAGTACTTC.

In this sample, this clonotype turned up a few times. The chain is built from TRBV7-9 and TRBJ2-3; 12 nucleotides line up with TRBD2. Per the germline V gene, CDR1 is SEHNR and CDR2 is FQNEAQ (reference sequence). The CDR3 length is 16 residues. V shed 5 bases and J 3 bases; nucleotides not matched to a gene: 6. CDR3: CASSTVTSGGTDTQYF. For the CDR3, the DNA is TGTGCCAGCAGCACCGTGACTAGCGGGGGAACAGATACGCAGTATTTT.

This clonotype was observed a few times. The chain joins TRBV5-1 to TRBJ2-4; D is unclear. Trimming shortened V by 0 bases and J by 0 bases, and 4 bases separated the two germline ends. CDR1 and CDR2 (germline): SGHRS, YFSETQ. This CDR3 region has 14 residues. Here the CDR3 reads CASSLELAKNIQYF. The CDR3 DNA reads TGCGCCAGCAGCTTGGAGTTAGCCAAAAACATTCAGTACTTC.

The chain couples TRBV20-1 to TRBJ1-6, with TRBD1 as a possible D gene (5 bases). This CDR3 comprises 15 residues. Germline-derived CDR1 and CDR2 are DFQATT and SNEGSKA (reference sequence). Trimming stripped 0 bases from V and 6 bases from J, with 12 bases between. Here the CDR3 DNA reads TGCAGTGCTAGAGATCCGGGACGGATTAATTCACCCCTCCACTTT. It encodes CSARDPGRINSPLHF.

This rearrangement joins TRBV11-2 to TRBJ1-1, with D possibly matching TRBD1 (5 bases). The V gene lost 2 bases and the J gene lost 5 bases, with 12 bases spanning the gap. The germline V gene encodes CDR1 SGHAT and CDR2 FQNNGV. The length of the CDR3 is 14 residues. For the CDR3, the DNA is TGTGCCAGCAGCTTAAGGGGCGCGGGGACTGAAGCTTTCTTT. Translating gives CASSLRGAGTEAFF.

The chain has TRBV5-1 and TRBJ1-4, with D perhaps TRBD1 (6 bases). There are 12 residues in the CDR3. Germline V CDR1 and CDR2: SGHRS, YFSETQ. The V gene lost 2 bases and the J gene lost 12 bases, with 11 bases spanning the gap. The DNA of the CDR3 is TGCGCCAGCAGCTTTAATAGGGGGGAACTGTTTTTT. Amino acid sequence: CASSFNRGELFF.

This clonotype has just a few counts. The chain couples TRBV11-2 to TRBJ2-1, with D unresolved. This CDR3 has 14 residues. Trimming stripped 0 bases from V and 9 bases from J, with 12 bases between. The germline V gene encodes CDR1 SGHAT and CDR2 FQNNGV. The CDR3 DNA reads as TGTGCCAGCAGCTTAGATCTGAAGGGTCCTGAGCAGTTCTTC. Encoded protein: CASSLDLKGPEQFF.

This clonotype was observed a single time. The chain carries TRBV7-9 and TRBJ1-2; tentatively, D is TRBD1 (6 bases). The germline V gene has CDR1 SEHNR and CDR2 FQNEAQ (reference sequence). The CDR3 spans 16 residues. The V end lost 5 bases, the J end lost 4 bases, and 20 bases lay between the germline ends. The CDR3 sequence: CASSPQQGLMSYGYTF. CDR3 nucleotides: TGTGCCAGCAGCCCCCAACAGGGACTGATGAGCTATGGCTACACCTTC.

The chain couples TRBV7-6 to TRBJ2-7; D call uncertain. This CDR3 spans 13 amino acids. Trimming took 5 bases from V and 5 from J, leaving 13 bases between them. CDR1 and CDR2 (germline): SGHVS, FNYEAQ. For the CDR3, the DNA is TGTGCCAGCAGCGCAGCCTCAAGCAACGAGCAGTACTTC. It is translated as CASSAASSNEQYF.

The CDR3: CASSYSGTGALDEQYF. Here the CDR3 DNA reads TGTGCCAGCAGTTACTCGGGGACAGGGGCCCTCGACGAGCAGTACTTC. V and J are TRBV6-5 and TRBJ2-7; 10 positions agree with TRBD1. This CDR3 is built from 16 residues. Germline V gene sequence: CDR1 MNHEY, CDR2 SVGAGI. The V gene end was trimmed by 0 bases and the J gene end by 5 bases; junction bases not matched to a gene: 7.

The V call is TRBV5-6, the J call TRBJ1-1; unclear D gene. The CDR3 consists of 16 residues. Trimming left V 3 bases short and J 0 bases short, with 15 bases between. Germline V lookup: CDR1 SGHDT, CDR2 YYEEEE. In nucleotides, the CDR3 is TGTGCCAGCAGCTCCGTTAACAGCTACATGAACACTGAAGCTTTCTTT. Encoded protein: CASSSVNSYMNTEAFF.

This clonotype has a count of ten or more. In nucleotides, the CDR3 is TGCAGTGCTAGACTCGCGGGAGTTAACATTCAGTACTTC. It is translated as CSARLAGVNIQYF. This chain links TRBV20-1 with TRBJ2-4; 7 bases fit TRBD2. The junction had 5 bases not matched to a gene; V was cut back by 2 bases and J by 7 bases. CDR1 is DFQATT and CDR2 is SNEGSKA in the germline V gene (reference sequence). The CDR3 loop spans 13 amino acids.

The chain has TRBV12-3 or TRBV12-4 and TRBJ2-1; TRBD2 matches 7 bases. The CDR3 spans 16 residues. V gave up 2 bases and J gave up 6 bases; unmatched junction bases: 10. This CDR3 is CASSLWSGVPGNEQFF. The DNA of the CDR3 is TGTGCCAGCAGTTTATGGAGCGGGGTGCCCGGCAATGAGCAGTTCTTC.

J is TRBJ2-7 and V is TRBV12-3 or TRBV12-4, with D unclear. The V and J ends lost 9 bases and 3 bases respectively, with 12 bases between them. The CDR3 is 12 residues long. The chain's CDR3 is CARLISSYEQYF. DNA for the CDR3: TGTGCCAGATTGATTTCCAGCTACGAGCAGTACTTC.

CDR3 region: CASSQGVASGEQYV. The DNA for the CDR3 is TGTGCCAGCAGCCAAGGCGTAGCGTCGGGCGAGCAGTACGTC. The V call is TRBV3-1, the J call TRBJ2-7, with D possibly matching TRBD2 (5 bases). Per germline, CDR1 LGHDT and CDR2 YNNKEL (reference sequence). V lost 1 base, J lost 6 bases, and 13 bases lay in between. CDR3 length: 14 residues.